This entry describes one T cell receptor (beta chain). The antigen is unknown. TCR beta CDR3 sequences were amplified from RNA transcripts. In the first-round RT-PCR of the TCR CDR3, the HTBI primer set was used. In TCRdb, the multiplex PCR reads were re-called with MiXCR into one record per CDR3 protein. The sample contains about 400,000 distinct CDR3 sequences, less than 15% of which appear only once. This sample holds PBMCs from less than 13 ml fresh peripheral blood. After removal of 5 bases from V and 4 bases from J, the junction contained 9 bases not matched to a gene. CDR1 and CDR2 from the germline V gene are LNHDA and SQIVND (reference sequence). The CDR3 extends over 15 amino acids. This sample was taken from a study of T cells in Graves' hyperthyroidism and ophthalmopathy. Overall study context: Initial diagnosis, before any treatment, was when peripheral blood was collected.

General study findings and limits: The model made its ophthalmopathy prediction, and onset followed a median around 6.5 months later.

Sequencing input: blood. This clonotype originated in a woman aged 18 to 35 with Graves' hyperthyroidism. The chain carries TRBV19 and TRBJ2-7; 9 bases match TRBD2. The CDR3 loop is CASSLPGTSIYEQYF. CDR3 coding DNA: TGTGCCAGTAGTCTACCCGGGACTAGCATTTACGAGCAGTACTTC.